Only a few counts were recorded for the clone carrying this TCR beta chain. The antigen is undetermined. This entry belongs to a study of response to subunit inactivated influenza vaccine. Findings and caveats of the study: Authors suggested that a seasonal influenza vaccination recruits few new T cells each time.

Germline V gene lookup returns CDR1 SGHRS and CDR2 YFSETQ. J lost 4 bases, V lost 1 base, and 3 bases had no gene match. The CDR3 loop spans 16 amino acids. TCRdb fed the RT-PCR reads into MiXCR, producing one record per CDR3 protein. The table includes approximately 570,000 distinct CDR3 sequences, 7.5% to 8.5% detected once. This chain links TRBV5-1 with TRBJ2-3; 13 bases are a match to TRBD2. The input for sequencing was PBMCs from blood, taken roughly 24 months after vaccination. The TCR was taken from a man in his fifties or sixties who received an inactivated influenza vaccine. CDR3 residues: CASSLQTSGRSDTQYF. The DNA for the CDR3 is TGCGCCAGCAGCTTGCAGACTAGCGGGAGGTCAGATACGCAGTATTTT.